This T cell receptor (beta chain) was identified in a study of PD-1 blockade in classical Hodgkin lymphoma. Study overall: On a schedule of every 2 weeks, patients received nivolumab 3 mg/kg intravenously. Study-wide findings and caveats: Individuals who commenced nivolumab within less than 1 year of ASCT were excluded.

This CDR3 has 19 residues. Germline CDR1 MNHEY, CDR2 SMNVEV (reference sequence). J gave up 1 base and V 6 bases, and 12 bases lay outside the gene matches. Remarks on this clone: Its matching antigen is unknown.

Relapse after autologous stem cell transplantation occurred in every patient, and brentuximab vedotin exposure varied. Best responses included complete response and partial response; otherwise, the best response was progressive disease. Profiled with immunoSEQ multiplex PCR; TCRdb holds only in-frame clones, not every one. The sample consists of around 36,000 clones, about 90% of them appearing once. This receptor was taken from a human donor with classical Hodgkin lymphoma. This chain links TRBV27 with TRBJ2-2, with 12 bases matching TRBD2. The source material was peripheral blood mononuclear cells (PBMCs), sampled at baseline. Written as DNA, the CDR3 is TGTGCCAGCAGCCCCCAGCCTAGCGGGGGGGCCCTGAACACCGGGGAGCTGTTTTTT. It translates to CASSPQPSGGALNTGELFF.